This TCR beta chain was sequenced in a study of naive and memory T cell subsets. CDR1 SSHAT and CDR2 FNYEAQ come from the germline V gene (reference sequence). CDR3 size: 14 residues. An equimolar mix of two oligonucleotides served as the beta constant-region primer for TRBC1 and TRBC2. Four rounds of PCR amplified the ligated cDNA using nested alpha and beta constant-region primers plus SP2. MiXCR, run by TCRdb on the UMI-ligation and nested PCR reads, gives a single entry per CDR3 protein. The sample has about 150,000 distinct CDR3 sequences, over 20% seen once. General study points: Possibly reflecting memory cells re-expressing CD45RA, a few larger clonotypes occurred in naive repertoires, especially CD8. Over 85% of naive TCR sequences appeared only once, unlike memory subsets. TCR abundance followed a power law differing between naive and memory subsets.

Sequential positive selection took CD4 T cells first, then CD8 T cells. Cells stained for CD3, CD4, CD8, CD45RA, CD27 and viability were sorted into four CD45RA/CD27 subsets. As to this clonotype: Its specificity is unknown. An end of the junction does not agree with germline; a read error may underlie this.

Sequenced: naive CD4+ T cells from blood. The V gene is TRBV7-7, the J gene TRBJ2-5; D possibly corresponds to TRBD2 (6 bases). The TCR was taken from a human donor in good health. CDR3 amino acids: CASSLAAGQETQYF. CDR3 coding DNA: TGTGCTAGCAGCTTAGCGGCGGGTCAAGAGACCCAGTACTTC.